A selection of T cell receptor beta chains follows, all from one sample in a study of shared clonotypes between healthy human individuals. The data were produced by immunoSEQ multiplex PCR, yet TCRdb's version contains in-frame clones alone and is incomplete. The sample gives some 2.1 million clones, roughly 94% of which show up once; 0.1% to 0.15% is in the top ten. The sequenced sample consisted of naive CD4+ T cells sorted from blood. The source is a man aged 18 to 30 in good health. Both conserved end residues are part of each CDR3. A D gene is named only where the DNA matches it firmly. Size is omitted from some rows. Given values are once, few, many or a class for expanded clones.

v_gene	j_gene	d_gene	abundance	CDR3aa	CDR3nt
TRBV7-9	TRBJ2-7	NA	NA	CASSLRGVRGGHEQYF	TGTGCCAGCAGCCTTAGGGGAGTCAGGGGCGGCCACGAGCAGTACTTC
TRBV14	TRBJ1-2	NA	NA	CASSPIAGTGYTF	TGTGCCAGCAGCCCCATAGCGGGTACTGGCTACACCTTC
TRBV5-1	TRBJ1-6	NA	NA	CASSRSGEVSGSPLHF	TGCGCCAGCAGCCGGTCAGGGGAGGTTTCTGGTTCACCCCTCCACTTT
TRBV23-1	TRBJ2-7	NA	NA	CASSQSPRTAFSSYEQYF	TGCGCCAGCAGTCAATCCCCACGGACAGCCTTTTCTTCCTACGAGCAGTACTTC
TRBV2	TRBJ1-4	NA	NA	CASHPAGAGGEKLFF	TGTGCCAGCCACCCGGCCGGGGCGGGTGGTGAAAAACTGTTTTTT
TRBV6-5	TRBJ1-5	NA	NA	CASRPRQHQPQHF	TGTGCCAGCAGACCCAGACAGCATCAGCCCCAGCATTTT
TRBV2	TRBJ1-1	NA	NA	CASKETFNTEAFF	TGTGCCAGCAAGGAGACCTTTAACACTGAAGCTTTCTTT
TRBV5-6	TRBJ2-5	NA	NA	CASSTGGQAYF	TGTGCCAGCAGCACCGGGGGGCAAGCCTACTTC
TRBV28	TRBJ2-7	NA	NA	CASSGFYEQYF	TGTGCCAGCAGCGGATTCTACGAGCAGTACTTC
TRBV1	TRBJ1-6	NA	NA	CTSSQETGMSSYNSPLHF	TGCACCAGCAGCCAAGAGACAGGGATGAGCTCCTATAATTCACCCCTCCACTTT
TRBV10-3	TRBJ2-7	NA	NA	CAISDGAKWEQYF	TGTGCCATCAGTGATGGAGCTAAGTGGGAGCAGTACTTC
TRBV5-1	TRBJ1-6	TRBD1	NA	CASFDRVGSYNSPLHF	TGCGCCAGCTTCGACAGGGTGGGGTCCTATAATTCACCCCTCCACTTT
TRBV5-4	TRBJ2-7	NA	NA	CASSLRQGGREQYF	TGTGCCAGCAGCCTCCGACAGGGAGGTAGGGAGCAGTACTTC
TRBV9	TRBJ2-7	TRBD1	NA	CASSVGDRGRGEQYF	TGTGCCAGCAGCGTAGGCGACAGGGGGCGCGGGGAGCAGTACTTC
TRBV6-1	TRBJ2-2	NA	NA	CASKPGPGTGELFF	TGTGCCAGCAAACCCGGCCCGGGCACCGGGGAGCTGTTTTTT
TRBV6-5	TRBJ1-1	TRBD1	NA	CASSYGDRVNTEAFF	TGTGCCAGCAGTTACGGGGACAGAGTCAACACTGAAGCTTTCTTT
TRBV2	TRBJ2-3	NA	once	CASSSTRTSTDTQYF	TGTGCCAGCAGTTCGACTCGGACCAGCACAGATACGCAGTATTTT
TRBV9	TRBJ1-1	TRBD1	NA	CASGTANTEAFF	TGTGCCAGCGGGACAGCGAACACTGAAGCTTTCTTT
TRBV7-2	TRBJ2-7	NA	NA	CASSLSTYEQYF	TGTGCCAGCAGCCTTTCAACCTACGAGCAGTACTTC
TRBV11-2	TRBJ2-7	NA	NA	CASSLDGLSSYEQYF	TGTGCCAGCAGCTTAGACGGACTGAGCTCCTACGAGCAGTACTTC
TRBV4-3	TRBJ1-6	NA	NA	CASSQEFGTYNSPLHF	TGCGCCAGCAGCCAAGAGTTCGGAACCTATAATTCACCCCTCCACTTT
TRBV4-1	TRBJ1-4	TRBD1	NA	CASSRGERKQGEKLFF	TGCGCCAGCAGCCGCGGAGAGAGGAAACAGGGGGAAAAACTGTTTTTT
TRBV4-1	TRBJ2-3	TRBD2	NA	CASSLAGGADTQYF	TGCGCCAGCAGCCTAGCGGGGGGTGCAGATACGCAGTATTTT
TRBV7-2	TRBJ1-2	NA	once	CASSLGLANYGYTF	TGTGCCAGCAGCTTAGGGTTGGCTAACTATGGCTACACCTTC
TRBV7-9	TRBJ2-7	NA	NA	CASSTSWATDSYEQYF	TGTGCCAGCAGCACCAGTTGGGCCACGGACTCCTACGAGCAGTACTTC
TRBV5-4	TRBJ2-1	NA	NA	CASSLGRGSQSSEQFF	TGTGCCAGCAGCTTGGGGCGGGGTTCGCAATCAAGTGAGCAGTTCTTC
TRBV9	TRBJ1-6	NA	NA	CASSSSLAGSYNSPLHF	TGTGCCAGCAGCTCATCCCTGGCGGGATCCTATAATTCACCCCTCCACTTT
TRBV18	TRBJ2-7	TRBD1	NA	CASSVTGDSSYEQYF	TGTGCCAGCTCCGTGACAGGGGACAGCTCCTACGAGCAGTACTTC
TRBV30	TRBJ2-2	TRBD2	NA	CALDIAGGTGELFF	TGTGCCTTGGATATAGCGGGAGGCACCGGGGAGCTGTTTTTT
TRBV7-9	TRBJ2-7	TRBD2	NA	CASSLGASGVYEQYF	TGTGCCAGCAGCTTAGGGGCTAGCGGGGTCTACGAGCAGTACTTC
TRBV27	TRBJ2-7	TRBD1	NA	CASSLTWTGLSYEQYF	TGTGCCAGCAGTTTAACCTGGACAGGGTTATCCTACGAGCAGTACTTC
TRBV4-1	TRBJ2-1	TRBD2	NA	CASSPGLAGKWNEQFF	TGCGCCAGCAGCCCGGGACTAGCGGGGAAGTGGAATGAGCAGTTCTTC
TRBV23-1	TRBJ1-2	TRBD1	NA	CASSRRTGNFYGYTF	TGCGCCAGCAGTCGGAGGACAGGGAATTTCTATGGCTACACCTTC
TRBV4-1	TRBJ1-3	NA	once	CASSWDKNTIYF	TGCGCCAGCAGCTGGGACAAAAACACCATATATTTT
TRBV4-3	TRBJ2-7	TRBD2	NA	CASSQDAGARYEQYF	TGCGCCAGCAGCCAAGACGCGGGAGCTCGCTACGAGCAGTACTTC
TRBV5-6	TRBJ2-5	NA	NA	CASSYRASQETQYF	TGTGCCAGCAGTTACCGGGCCTCACAAGAGACCCAGTACTTC
TRBV6-1	TRBJ1-1	TRBD1	NA	CASSTGQGTSVAFF	TGTGCCAGCAGCACGGGACAGGGGACTTCGGTAGCTTTCTTT
TRBV27	TRBJ1-5	NA	NA	CASGGNNQPQHF	TGTGCCAGCGGGGGGAACAATCAGCCCCAGCATTTT
TRBV7-2	TRBJ2-7	NA	NA	CASYSLDLGSYEQYF	TGTGCCAGCTACTCCTTGGACCTAGGCTCCTACGAGCAGTACTTC
TRBV5-1	TRBJ2-3	TRBD1	NA	CASRSPGQGTDTQYF	TGCGCCAGTCGCTCCCCGGGACAGGGCACAGATACGCAGTATTTT
TRBV7-8	TRBJ2-1	NA	NA	CASSLSGSIRRPTQFF	TGTGCCAGCAGCTTATCCGGGAGTATTAGAAGGCCCACACAGTTCTTC
TRBV30	TRBJ1-3	NA	NA	CAWSRSKLGLGNTIYF	TGTGCCTGGAGTCGATCAAAATTGGGACTTGGAAACACCATATATTTT
TRBV13	TRBJ1-1	NA	NA	CASGLLETNTEAFF	TGTGCCAGCGGACTCCTAGAAACGAACACTGAAGCTTTCTTT
TRBV19	TRBJ2-4	NA	NA	CASSIGIKGTFAKNIQYF	TGTGCCAGTAGTATAGGGATCAAGGGGACATTTGCCAAAAACATTCAGTACTTC
TRBV9	TRBJ1-1	NA	NA	CASSVVGKVTNTEAFF	TGTGCCAGCAGCGTAGTAGGGAAGGTCACGAACACTGAAGCTTTCTTT